This T cell receptor beta chain was documented in a study of CD8 T cells in ankylosing spondylitis. Findings of the study overall: Reactive arthritis synovial fluid and blood previously showed some of these motif variants. Characteristic, it appeared, of ankylosing spondylitis blood was a TCR beta motif of 7 or 8 highly homologous variants. Researchers reportedly found disease-linked clones significantly enriched in matched ankylosing spondylitis synovial fluid.

Concerning this clonotype itself: Its antigen remains unidentified.

As the method for making TCR beta libraries, quantitative 5'-RACE with molecular barcodes was used. TCRdb re-called the 5' RACE reads with MiXCR, one entry per CDR3 protein. The table lists 84,000 or so distinct CDR3 sequences, around 25% of them singletons. This CDR3 contains 15 residues. Germline CDR1 and CDR2: MNHNS and SASEGT. V lost 6 bases and J lost 7; bases outside the gene matches: 14. This rearrangement joins TRBV6-1 to TRBJ2-7; the match to TRBD1 covers 8 bases. Material: blood, either unsorted or a sorted T cell fraction (not recorded which). The receptor's source is a male donor with ankylosing spondylitis or in good health (not recorded which). CDR3 nucleotide sequence: TGTGCCAGCAGCTGGGGACAGGCGGCCTCTTTAGAGCAGTACTTC. Amino acids: CASSWGQAASLEQYF.